Sequencing of this T cell receptor (beta chain) was carried out in a study of cytomegalovirus exposure and HLA in healthy donors. In the case of this clone: Its antigen remains unknown.

The PCR employed 60 Vbeta primers together with 13 Jbeta primers. TCRdb's table, derived via immunoSEQ multiplex PCR, lists solely in-frame clones and lacks some. Of 150,000 or so clones listed, more than 70% are singletons. Trimming removed 6 bases from V and 2 bases from J, with 18 bases in between. The V gene's germline CDR1 is LNHDA and CDR2 SQIVND (reference sequence). The CDR3 has 16 residues. Study results and limitations: HLA restriction was apparent for most CMV-associated TCR beta chains in a later analysis.

The sequencing sample was made of PBMCs. This sequence originates from a male donor in good health and CMV-seronegative. The V and J genes are TRBV19 and TRBJ2-3; possible D gene TRBD2, 5 bases. CDR3 nucleotide sequence: TGTGCCAGTAGGGACCCGGGGTCCGGGCACACAGATACGCAGTATTTT. This sequence encodes CASRDPGSGHTDTQYF.